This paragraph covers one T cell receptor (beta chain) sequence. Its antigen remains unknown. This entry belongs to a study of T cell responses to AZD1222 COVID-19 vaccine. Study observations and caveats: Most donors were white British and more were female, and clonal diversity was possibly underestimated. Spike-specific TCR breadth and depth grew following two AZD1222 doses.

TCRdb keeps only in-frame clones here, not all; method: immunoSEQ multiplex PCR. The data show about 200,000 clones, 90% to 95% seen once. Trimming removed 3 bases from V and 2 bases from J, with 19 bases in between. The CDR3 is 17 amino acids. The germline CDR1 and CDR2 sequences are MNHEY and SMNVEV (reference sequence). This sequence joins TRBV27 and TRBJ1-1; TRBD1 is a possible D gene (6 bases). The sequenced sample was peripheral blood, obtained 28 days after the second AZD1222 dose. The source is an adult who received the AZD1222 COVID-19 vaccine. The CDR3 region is CASSFIGGDRRNTEAFF. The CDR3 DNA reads TGTGCCAGCAGTTTTATCGGAGGCGACAGGAGAAACACTGAAGCTTTCTTT.